This is a list of T cell receptor beta chains from one sample in a study of T cell responses to AZD1222 COVID-19 vaccine. TCRdb keeps only in-frame clones here, not all; method: immunoSEQ multiplex PCR. In the table there are some 170,000 clones, 88% of which are singletons. The specimen comprised peripheral blood, sampled 28 days after the second AZD1222 dose. These receptors all stem from an adult who received the AZD1222 COVID-19 vaccine. The CDR3 runs from the conserved cysteine through the conserved F or W. Fields, in order: J gene, CDR3 length, clone size, D gene, V gene, CDR3 DNA, CDR3 protein. D genes are given only for firm matches. The size of a clone is reported for some rows only, either as once, few or many, or as a class for expanded clones.

>TRBJ2-3|15|-|-|TRBV6-5
TGTGCCAGCAGTTACTCAAACAGGGCCGGGGATACGCAGTATTTT
CASSYSNRAGDTQYF
>TRBJ1-2|13|-|-|TRBV18
TGTGCCAGCTCCATAGACAGCGACTATGGCTACACCTTC
CASSIDSDYGYTF
>TRBJ1-3|13|-|-|TRBV3-1/TRBV3-2
TGTGCCAGCGGCAGGGCCAAGTTGGACACCATATATTTT
CASGRAKLDTIYF
>TRBJ2-7|14|-|-|TRBV4-1
TGCGCCAGCAGCCAAGGCGGGGAGGCCTACGAGCAGTACTTC
CASSQGGEAYEQYF
>TRBJ1-6|14|-|-|TRBV4-3
TGCGCCAGCAGCCACTTAGGGGTGGGGTCACCCCTCCACTTT
CASSHLGVGSPLHF
>TRBJ2-6|21|-|-|TRBV1
TGCACCAGCAGCCAATCCCACACCCCCGGGACAGGCTGCTCTGGGGCCAACGTCCTGACTTTC
CTSSQSHTPGTGCSGANVLTF
>TRBJ2-5|13|-|-|TRBV12-3/TRBV12-4
TGTGCCAGCAGTAGGGGGGCAGGGGAGACCCAGTACTTC
CASSRGAGETQYF
>TRBJ2-2|16|-|TRBD1|TRBV3-1/TRBV3-2
TGTGCCAGCAGCCTGCGAAGGGGGCTGAACACCGGGGAGCTGTTTTTT
CASSLRRGLNTGELFF
>TRBJ1-4|13|-|-|TRBV2
TGTGCCAGCTGTCGTCAGTTAGGGGAAAAACTGTTTTTT
CASCRQLGEKLFF
>TRBJ1-6|14|-|-|TRBV11-2
TGTGCCAGCAGCTTAGGGCAGTTGGGATCACCCCTCCACTTT
CASSLGQLGSPLHF
>TRBJ1-3|13|few|-|TRBV10-1
TGCGCCAGCAGAAGACAGGTGGAAAACACCATATATTTT
CASRRQVENTIYF
>TRBJ1-1|15|-|-|TRBV7-8
TGTGCCAGCAGCTTTTTACCTGTTGGGAACACTGAAGCTTTCTTT
CASSFLPVGNTEAFF
>TRBJ1-2|12|-|-|TRBV13
TGTGCCAGCAGCCGCTCACCCTATGGCTACACCTTC
CASSRSPYGYTF
>TRBJ1-1|14|-|-|TRBV10-3
TGTGCCATCAGTGAGTCGAGTCAGGCGATAGAAGCTTTCTTT
CAISESSQAIEAFF
>TRBJ2-1|16|-|-|TRBV27
TGTGCCAGCAGTTATATCAGGGCATTGTCGGTTAATGAGCAGTTCTTC
CASSYIRALSVNEQFF
>TRBJ1-1|13|-|TRBD1|TRBV2
TGTGCCAGCAGCTACAGGGGAAACACTGAAGCTTTCTTT
CASSYRGNTEAFF
>TRBJ2-7|13|-|-|TRBV10-2
TGCGCCAGCAGTGATCGGACCACCTACGAGCAGTACTTC
CASSDRTTYEQYF
>TRBJ1-4|12|-|-|TRBV6-1
TGTGCCAGCAGCGAAGGTGCAAACAAACAGTTTTTT
CASSEGANKQFF
>TRBJ2-7|14|once|TRBD1|TRBV5-6
TGTGCCAGCACCACTGGGACAGGGACTGGCGAGCAGTACTTC
CASTTGTGTGEQYF
>TRBJ1-3|14|-|-|TRBV3-1/TRBV3-2
TGTGCCAGCAGCCAGGGTGGTAGTCGGAACACCATATATTTT
CASSQGGSRNTIYF
>TRBJ1-5|14|-|-|TRBV7-2
TGTGCCAGCAGCCAACCCTTGGGGAATCAGCCCCAGCATTTT
CASSQPLGNQPQHF
>TRBJ1-1|16|-|-|TRBV19
TGTGCCAGTAGTATAGAGGGCGGGGACGGAAGGGCTGAAGCTTTCTTT
CASSIEGGDGRAEAFF
>TRBJ2-7|15|-|-|TRBV7-9
TGTGCCAGCAGCTTAGGAGGACCGCCGAGGGGAGAGCAGTACTTC
CASSLGGPPRGEQYF
>TRBJ2-5|14|-|-|TRBV4-3
TGCGCCAGCAGCCAGAGCTCTAGGATGGAGACCCAGTACTTC
CASSQSSRMETQYF
>TRBJ1-5|14|-|-|TRBV10-3
TGTGCCATCAGGGAACAGGGTGACAATCAGCCCCAGCATTTT
CAIREQGDNQPQHF
>TRBJ2-7|15|once|TRBD1|TRBV25-1
TGTGCCAGCAGTCGGGACAGAGAATACTACTACGAGCAGTACTTC
CASSRDREYYYEQYF
>TRBJ1-3|15|once|TRBD1|TRBV18
TGTGCCAGCTCACCACCGGGGACAGTTGGAAACACCATATATTTT
CASSPPGTVGNTIYF
>TRBJ1-3|13|once|-|TRBV3-1/TRBV3-2
TGTGCCAGCAGACAGGGCTCTGGAAACACCATATATTTT
CASRQGSGNTIYF
>TRBJ1-2|13|-|-|TRBV5-6
TGTGCCAGCAGCCTCGCCAGGGACTATGGCTACACCTTC
CASSLARDYGYTF
>TRBJ1-4|14|-|TRBD1|TRBV6-5
TGTGCCAGCAGGCCTGACAGGGTACGCGAAAAACTGTTTTTT
CASRPDRVREKLFF
>TRBJ1-5|14|once|TRBD1|TRBV2
TGTGCCAGCAGCGAACAGGGGGCTGATCAGCCCCAGCATTTT
CASSEQGADQPQHF
>TRBJ2-7|11|-|-|TRBV12-3/TRBV12-4
TGTGCCAGCAAAAAGACGTACGAGCAGTACTTC
CASKKTYEQYF
>TRBJ2-1|15|-|-|TRBV6-5
TGTGCCAGCAGTTACACCATAAGCTCCTACAATGAGCAGTTCTTC
CASSYTISSYNEQFF
>TRBJ2-7|14|-|-|TRBV5-6
TGTGCCAGCAGCTTGGTCGGGGAAAACTACGAGCAGTACTTC
CASSLVGENYEQYF
>TRBJ2-3|13|-|-|TRBV7-9
TGTGCCAGCAGCTTAGGGGGTCCCGATACGCAGTATTTT
CASSLGGPDTQYF
>TRBJ2-1|15|once|TRBD2|TRBV28
TGTGCCAGCACCCTAGGGCTAGCGGGGAAGAATGAGCAGTTCTTC
CASTLGLAGKNEQFF
>TRBJ2-5|13|few|TRBD1|TRBV18
TGTGCCAGCTCACCGGGACAGAAAGAGACCCAGTACTTC
CASSPGQKETQYF
>TRBJ1-2|13|-|-|TRBV5-1
TGCGCCAGCAGCCCGAGTCTTGGGAATGGCTACACCTTC
CASSPSLGNGYTF
>TRBJ2-2|19|-|-|TRBV28
TGTGCCAGCAGCCTTCTTGACTACCACAGGATCCTGAACACCGGGGAGCTGTTTTTT
CASSLLDYHRILNTGELFF
>TRBJ2-7|11|-|-|TRBV7-2
TGTGCCAGCAGCTTAAACTACGAGCAGTACTTC
CASSLNYEQYF
>TRBJ1-4|15|-|-|TRBV18
TGTGCCAGCTCGGCTAGCGGGGTAACTAATGAAAAACTGTTTTTT
CASSASGVTNEKLFF
>TRBJ1-1|13|-|-|TRBV6-5
TGTGCCAGCAGGTCAGGGGAAGGGGCTGAAGCTTTCTTT
CASRSGEGAEAFF
>TRBJ1-1|14|-|-|TRBV30
TGTGCCTGGAGTGTAGGCGGCAGGTGGACTGAAGCTTTCTTT
CAWSVGGRWTEAFF
>TRBJ1-1|14|-|-|TRBV7-3
TGTGCCAGCAGCTCAGGGTTGGCTAGCACTGAAGCTTTCTTT
CASSSGLASTEAFF
>TRBJ2-6|18|-|-|TRBV10-1
TGCGCCAGCAGTGACCGAGGCAGACCGAGCTCTGGGGCCAACGTCCTGACTTTC
CASSDRGRPSSGANVLTF
>TRBJ1-2|13|few|-|TRBV30
TGTGCCTGGAGAGTAAATGTCCCTGGCGGCTACACCTTC
CAWRVNVPGGYTF
>TRBJ1-3|15|once|-|TRBV4-1
TGCGCCAGCAGCCAAGACTCCTACTCTGGAAACACCATATATTTT
CASSQDSYSGNTIYF
>TRBJ2-7|12|few|-|TRBV5-5
TGTGCCAGCAGCCCTAGCTCCTACGAGCAGTACTTC
CASSPSSYEQYF
>TRBJ1-1|14|-|-|TRBV6-5
TGTGCCAGCAGTTACTCGAGGGACACCCTTGAAGCTTTCTTT
CASSYSRDTLEAFF